These 28 T cell receptor beta chains share one sample of origin, sequenced in a study of neurological immune-mediated disorders. TCRdb reanalysed the 5' RACE reads using MiXCR and keeps one entry per CDR3 protein. The sample lists around 71,000 distinct CDR3 sequences; roughly an eighth were seen once. Regarding time point: longitudinal time-point 1 (baseline). Sequencing was done on a sample of PBMCs. All receptors derive from a female donor with HTLV-1-associated myelopathy (HAM/TSP).

This clonotype came up many times. The chain has TRBV20-1 and TRBJ2-3, with 8 nucleotides matching TRBD2. The CDR3 is 15 amino acids. CDR1 DFQATT and CDR2 SNEGSKA come from the germline V gene (reference sequence). Trimming cost V 1 base and J 5 bases; bases outside gene matches: 8. CDR3 residues: CSARGYGGARDTQYF. The CDR3 region has the DNA TGCAGTGCTAGAGGGTACGGGGGGGCCAGAGATACGCAGTATTTT.

Ten or more counts support this clonotype. The chain is built from TRBV20-1 and TRBJ2-4; D gene uncertain. V gave up 3 bases and J gave up 2 bases, with 11 bases separating them. The CDR3 contains 14 residues. The germline CDR1 and CDR2 sequences are DFQATT and SNEGSKA (reference sequence). The CDR3: CSASGPSPKNIQYF. In DNA form, the CDR3 reads TGCAGTGCTAGTGGTCCCAGCCCCAAAAACATTCAGTACTTC.

The table lists this clonotype with many counts. This chain uses TRBV7-6 with TRBJ2-2, with D hard to call. Germline-derived CDR1 and CDR2 are SGHVS and FNYEAQ. V was cut by 5 bases and J by 0 bases, with 7 bases left in between. The CDR3 sequence is 14 residues long. CDR3 coding DNA: TGTGCCAGCAGCCCCTCGGCGAACACCGGGGAGCTGTTTTTT. This sequence encodes CASSPSANTGELFF.

This clonotype has ten or more counts. The chain recombines TRBV28 with TRBJ2-1; 10 bases map to TRBD2. With 7 bases clipped from V and 7 bases from J, the junction kept 10 bases outside the gene matches. Germline V gives CDR1 MDHEN, CDR2 SYDVKM. The CDR3 contains 15 residues. DNA of the CDR3: TGTGCCAGCACCGATAGAAGCGGGGGGGCTAATGAGCAGTTCTTC. Translating gives CASTDRSGGANEQFF.

This clonotype has only a few counts. The chain recombines TRBV5-1 with TRBJ2-5; D unclear. CDR3 length: 14 residues. V was cut by 4 bases and J by 1 base, with 11 bases left in between. Germline assignment: CDR1 SGHRS and CDR2 YFSETQ. For the CDR3, the DNA is TGCGCCAGCAGCGAGGCGGCTTTCCAAGAGACCCAGTACTTC. Its protein product is CASSEAAFQETQYF.

This clonotype was recorded many times. The CDR3 is CASKNGDSYEQYF. CDR3 bases: TGTGCCAGCAAGAACGGGGACTCCTACGAGCAGTACTTC. The rearrangement links TRBV28 to TRBJ2-7, with a possible D match to TRBD2 (5 bases). Deletions cut 7 bases from V and 0 bases from J, with 10 bases between. The CDR3 runs 13 residues. Germline V gene sequence: CDR1 MDHEN, CDR2 SYDVKM.

This clonotype was picked up many times. This sequence joins TRBV5-1 and TRBJ1-1; TRBD1 might be the D (6 bases). Germline V gene lookup returns CDR1 SGHRS and CDR2 YFSETQ. CDR3 size: 17 residues. Trimming removed 5 bases from V and 6 bases from J, with 26 bases in between. CDR3: CASSVSGLSKGVAEAFF. For the CDR3, the DNA is TGCGCCAGCAGTGTCAGTGGACTCTCCAAGGGGGTCGCTGAAGCTTTCTTT.

This clonotype was picked up many times. The chain recombines TRBV5-1 with TRBJ1-2; TRBD1 matches at 9 bases. The CDR3 runs to 14 residues. Trimming took 4 bases from V and 6 from J; bases not matched to a gene: 7. Germline V gene data show CDR1 as SGHRS and CDR2 as YFSETQ. CDR3 nucleotides: TGCGCCAGCAGCGAAAGGACAGGGGATGATGGCTACACCTTC. Its protein is CASSERTGDDGYTF.

This clonotype was observed many times. CDR3 sequence: CASSFGRTSTDTQYF. The CDR3 DNA reads TGTGCCAGCAGTTTCGGCAGAACTAGCACAGATACGCAGTATTTT. J is TRBJ2-3 and V is TRBV12-3 or TRBV12-4; D is uncertain. This CDR3 is built from 15 residues. V lost 3 bases and J 0 bases, leaving 10 bases between the germline ends.

This clonotype occurred many times. DNA of the CDR3: TGTGCCAGCAGTGGAGGGGACGTCGGGCAGTTCTTC. Its protein product is CASSGGDVGQFF. This chain links TRBV27 with TRBJ2-1; D perhaps matches TRBD2 (6 bases). The V and J ends lost 5 bases and 12 bases respectively, with 14 bases between them. The CDR3 is 12 residues long. Germline CDR1 reads MNHEY; CDR2 reads SMNVEV (reference sequence).

This chain connects TRBV18 to TRBJ2-1, with 10 nucleotides matching TRBD2. V dropped 1 base and J dropped 4; count of bases not matched to a gene: 4. CDR1 KGHSH and CDR2 LQKENI come from the germline V gene. This CDR3 is built from 16 residues. CDR3 nucleotide sequence: TGTGCCAGCTCACCACTTGCTAGCGGGGGTTACAATGAGCAGTTCTTC. Amino acids: CASSPLASGGYNEQFF.

This clonotype was detected many times. The chain couples TRBV4-3 to TRBJ2-1; no reliable D call. V lost 0 bases to trimming and J lost 4 bases, with 10 bases between them. From germline, CDR1 is LGHNA and CDR2 YSLEER. The CDR3 covers 15 residues. The CDR3 loop is CASSQDGNRYNEQFF. CDR3 nucleotide sequence: TGCGCCAGCAGCCAAGATGGGAATAGATACAATGAGCAGTTCTTC.

The rearrangement uses TRBV5-1 and TRBJ2-6; 9 bases align to TRBD1. The CDR3 loop spans 17 amino acids. Germline V gene lookup returns CDR1 SGHRS and CDR2 YFSETQ. V was clipped by 1 base and J by 2 bases; unmatched bases: 4. CDR3 protein: CASSLWDRVTGANVLTF. The CDR3 nucleotides read TGCGCCAGCAGCTTGTGGGACAGGGTGACTGGGGCCAACGTCCTGACTTTC.

This clonotype was seen many times. The V call is TRBV5-1, the J call TRBJ1-1, with D hard to call. The CDR3 sequence is 16 residues long. From germline, CDR1 is SGHRS and CDR2 YFSETQ. Trimming removed 4 bases from V and 4 bases from J, with 20 bases in between. The CDR3 reads CASSRGGFGYSTEAFF. DNA for the CDR3: TGCGCCAGCAGCCGTGGAGGCTTCGGCTATTCCACTGAAGCTTTCTTT. Full variable domain (rest looked up from reference TRBV5-1 and TRBJ1-1): KAGVTQTPRYLIKTRGQQVTLSCSPISGHRSVSWYQQTPGQGLQFLFEYFSETQRNKGNFPGRFSGRQFSNSRSEMNVSTLELGDSALYLCASSRGGFGYSTEAFFGQGTRLTVV.

This clonotype was counted many times. The chain carries TRBV7-2 and TRBJ1-2, with no clear D. The V and J ends lost 5 bases and 4 bases respectively, with 14 bases between them. CDR1 is SGHTA and CDR2 is FQGNSA in the germline V gene. The CDR3 is made up of 14 amino acids. The CDR3 region is CASSPLGRSYGYTF. Written as DNA, the CDR3 is TGTGCCAGCAGCCCCCTCGGCAGGTCCTATGGCTACACCTTC.

This clonotype was detected many times. The rearrangement uses TRBV20-1 and TRBJ1-1; no clear D. Trimming left V 4 bases short and J 0 bases short, with 9 bases between. The germline V gene has CDR1 DFQATT and CDR2 SNEGSKA (reference sequence). The CDR3 contains 13 residues. This CDR3 is CSAIGNMNTEAFF. The CDR3 DNA is TGCAGTGCTATAGGGAACATGAACACTGAAGCTTTCTTT.

This clonotype was seen many times. This chain joins TRBV27 and TRBJ2-7; 8 nucleotides line up with TRBD1. V trimming: 3 bases; J trimming: 2 bases; junction bases outside the gene matches: 3. The germline CDR1 and CDR2 sequences are MNHEY and SMNVEV (reference sequence). The CDR3 is 14 amino acids. CDR3 in DNA: TGTGCCAGCAGTTTTCGGGACAGGACCTACGAGCAGTACTTC. Translated: CASSFRDRTYEQYF.

This clonotype is a singleton in its sample. The chain carries TRBV6-1 and TRBJ1-1; 7 positions match TRBD1. With 4 bases clipped from V and 6 bases from J, the junction kept 8 bases outside the gene matches. The CDR3 sequence is 14 residues long. Germline CDR1 MNHNS, CDR2 SASEGT. Here the CDR3 DNA reads TGTGCCAGCAGTGGGACAGGAAAAGGTTCTGAAGCTTTCTTT. Amino acid sequence: CASSGTGKGSEAFF.

The table lists this clonotype with many counts. The chain carries TRBV28 and TRBJ2-3; 8 bases are shared with TRBD2. The CDR3 contains 17 residues. The V gene end was trimmed by 5 bases and the J gene end by 5 bases; junction bases not matched to a gene: 15. Per the germline V gene, CDR1 is MDHEN and CDR2 is SYDVKM. DNA for the CDR3: TGTGCCAGCAGTCCACCCCCGAGCGGGGGCCGGGGAGATACGCAGTATTTT. It encodes CASSPPPSGGRGDTQYF.

In its sample, this clonotype was seen many times. The chain links TRBV7-9 to TRBJ2-1; 9 nucleotides agree with TRBD1. This CDR3 spans 14 amino acids. V dropped 5 bases and J dropped 6; count of bases not matched to a gene: 5. Germline V gene lookup returns CDR1 SEHNR and CDR2 FQNEAQ (reference sequence). The CDR3 bases are TGTGCCAGCAGCCCGGGACAGGGATCCAATGAGCAGTTCTTC. Encoded protein: CASSPGQGSNEQFF. The whole variable domain, filled in from reference TRBV7-9 and TRBJ2-1, reads DTGVSQNPRHKITKRGQNVTFRCDPISEHNRLYWYRQTLGQGPEFLTYFQNEAQLEKSRLLSDRFSAERPKGSFSTLEIQRTEQGDSAMYLCASSPGQGSNEQFFGPGTRLTVL.

This clonotype came up many times. This rearrangement joins TRBV10-2 to TRBJ2-7, with D possibly TRBD1 on 6 matching bases. The CDR3 is 12 residues long. V was clipped by 6 bases and J by 6 bases, with 12 bases between them. Looked up from germline, CDR1 is WSHSY and CDR2 is SAAADI. This CDR3 reads CASSRGPGEQYF. In DNA form, the CDR3 reads TGCGCCAGCAGCAGGGGTCCCGGCGAGCAGTACTTC.

This clonotype occurred many times. The chain couples TRBV9 to TRBJ2-1, with D perhaps matching TRBD2 (6 bases). This CDR3 region has 14 residues. Germline V gene lookup returns CDR1 SGDLS and CDR2 YYNGEE. Trimming stripped 1 base from V and 5 bases from J, with 10 bases between. The CDR3 protein is CASSVIAADNEQFF. The CDR3 bases are TGTGCCAGCAGCGTAATAGCGGCCGACAATGAGCAGTTCTTC.

The V gene is TRBV2, the J gene TRBJ1-5; 8 nucleotides line up with TRBD1. V was clipped by 5 bases and J by 5 bases; unmatched bases: 5. Germline loops: CDR1 SNHLY, CDR2 FYNNEI. The CDR3 runs 14 residues. The CDR3 DNA reads TGTGCCAGCAGTAAACAACAGGGGGATCAGCCCCAGCATTTT. Residues: CASSKQQGDQPQHF.

This clonotype was found a few times. This chain links TRBV29-1 with TRBJ2-2; tentative D call: TRBD1 (6 bases). V lost 6 bases to trimming and J lost 4 bases, with 9 bases between them. Germline loops: CDR1 SQVTM, CDR2 ANQGSEA. This CDR3 comprises 12 residues. This chain's CDR3 is CSVTGITGELFF. In DNA, the CDR3 is TGCAGCGTCACAGGGATCACCGGGGAGCTGTTTTTT.

As to this clonotype: A much larger clone differs by one base, so this may be a read error. The V gene is TRBV20-1, the J gene TRBJ2-2, with 12 bases aligning to TRBD2. The CDR3 runs to 17 residues. Germline V gene lookup returns CDR1 DFQATT and CDR2 SNEGSKA (reference sequence). The CDR3 region is CSARGLLAGGNNGELFF. The DNA of the CDR3 is TGCAGTGCTAGAGGCTTACTAGCGGGGGGTAACAACGGGGAGCTGTTTTTT.

This clonotype was seen repeatedly, ten times or more. This chain joins TRBV29-1 and TRBJ1-1; tentative D call: TRBD1 (5 bases). Germline V gives CDR1 SQVTM, CDR2 ANQGSEA. The CDR3 is 12 residues long. Between the trimmed V and J ends, which lost 5 bases and 4 bases, there was a span of 11 bases. The CDR3 sequence: CSVPRGGTEAFF. The CDR3 DNA follows: TGCAGCGTTCCACGGGGGGGCACTGAAGCTTTCTTT.

The chain carries TRBV5-1 and TRBJ2-3, with TRBD1 matching 8 bases. Germline CDR1 reads SGHRS; CDR2 reads YFSETQ. Trimming took 0 bases from V and 3 from J; bases not matched to a gene: 3. This CDR3 has 15 amino acids. The CDR3 protein is CASSLGTGRTDTQYF. CDR3 nucleotide sequence: TGCGCCAGCAGCTTGGGGACAGGGCGGACAGATACGCAGTATTTT.

This clonotype was detected ten times or more. This chain connects TRBV6-5 to TRBJ1-2; 10 positions agree with TRBD1. Germline V gives CDR1 MNHEY, CDR2 SVGAGI. The trim removed 0 bases at V and 4 bases at J, leaving 2 bases unmatched. This CDR3 region has 15 residues. The CDR3 loop is CASSYSTGGIYGYTF. In DNA form, the CDR3 reads TGTGCCAGCAGTTACTCGACAGGGGGCATCTATGGCTACACCTTC.